This is a list of T cell receptor beta chains from one sample in a study of blood T cell repertoires in COVID-19. Only in-frame clones appear in the TCRdb table, and some are missing; sequencing was by immunoSEQ multiplex PCR. The repertoire holds about 240,000 clones, approximately 85% seen once, with approximately 13% in the top ten. Sequenced material: peripheral blood. All receptors derive from a man at least 80 years old with acute or convalescent COVID-19. The CDR3 runs from the conserved cysteine through the conserved F or W. A D gene is named only where the DNA matches it firmly. The size of a clone is reported for some rows only, either as once, few or many, or as a class for expanded clones.

size: once
V: TRBV5-4
J: TRBJ2-2
D: .
CDR3: CASSNAGGRFTGELFF
DNA: TGTGCCAGCAGCAATGCCGGCGGCAGATTCACCGGGGAGCTGTTTTTT

size: .
V: TRBV24-1
J: TRBJ2-1
D: .
CDR3: CATSESTSDYYNEQFF
DNA: TGTGCCACCAGTGAGTCAACCTCTGACTACTACAATGAGCAGTTCTTC

size: .
V: TRBV18
J: TRBJ1-4
D: TRBD1
CDR3: CASSSSGTGGEKLFF
DNA: TGTGCCAGCTCCTCCTCCGGGACAGGGGGCGAAAAACTGTTTTTT

size: .
V: TRBV18
J: TRBJ1-5
D: TRBD1
CDR3: CASSPTPQGQGRRSNQPQHF
DNA: TGTGCCAGCTCACCCACGCCGCAAGGACAGGGACGGAGAAGCAATCAGCCCCAGCATTTT

size: .
V: TRBV2
J: TRBJ2-7
D: TRBD1
CDR3: CASSTDRGGEQYF
DNA: TGTGCCAGCAGTACGGACAGGGGAGGAGAGCAGTACTTC

size: .
V: TRBV3-1/TRBV3-2
J: TRBJ2-2
D: .
CDR3: CASSQGPTGELFF
DNA: TGTGCCAGCAGCCAAGGGCCCACCGGGGAGCTGTTTTTT

size: .
V: TRBV6-2/TRBV6-3
J: TRBJ2-2
D: TRBD1
CDR3: CASSLGQGLVTGELFF
DNA: TGTGCCAGCAGTTTGGGACAGGGCCTGGTCACCGGGGAGCTGTTTTTT

size: .
V: TRBV5-1
J: TRBJ2-4
D: .
CDR3: CASSLAGSMRGKNIQYF
DNA: TGCGCCAGCAGCTTGGCCGGGTCAATGCGGGGTAAAAACATTCAGTACTTC

size: .
V: TRBV5-1
J: TRBJ1-5
D: .
CDR3: CASSPEGNQPQHF
DNA: TGCGCCAGCAGCCCAGAAGGCAATCAGCCCCAGCATTTT

size: .
V: TRBV5-6
J: TRBJ1-2
D: .
CDR3: CASSLGGVDYGYTF
DNA: TGTGCCAGCAGCTTGGGGGGCGTGGACTATGGCTACACCTTC

size: .
V: TRBV28
J: TRBJ2-7
D: .
CDR3: CASSQVGRGLGAYEQYF
DNA: TGTGCCAGCAGTCAGGTGGGCCGAGGGTTAGGCGCCTACGAGCAGTACTTC

size: .
V: TRBV25-1
J: TRBJ1-5
D: .
CDR3: CASSGGGQPQHF
DNA: TGTGCCAGCAGTGGAGGAGGGCAGCCCCAGCATTTT

size: .
V: TRBV7-9
J: TRBJ2-1
D: .
CDR3: CASSLDNEQFF
DNA: TGTGCCAGCAGCCTTGACAATGAGCAGTTCTTC

size: .
V: TRBV9
J: TRBJ1-1
D: TRBD1
CDR3: CASSSRQGATEAFF
DNA: TGTGCCAGCAGCTCGAGACAGGGGGCCACTGAAGCTTTCTTT

size: .
V: TRBV28
J: TRBJ1-5
D: TRBD1
CDR3: CASRVGQGDNQPQHF
DNA: TGTGCCAGCAGGGTCGGACAGGGGGACAATCAGCCCCAGCATTTT

size: few
V: TRBV7-9
J: TRBJ1-5
D: .
CDR3: CASSPGTLGYQPQHF
DNA: TGTGCCAGCAGCCCCGGGACATTGGGTTATCAGCCCCAGCATTTT

size: .
V: TRBV2
J: TRBJ2-5
D: TRBD2
CDR3: CASSTWEGVLSQETQYF
DNA: TGTGCCAGCAGCACTTGGGAGGGTGTCCTCTCCCAGGAGACCCAGTACTTC

size: .
V: TRBV3-1/TRBV3-2
J: TRBJ2-1
D: TRBD2
CDR3: CASSPGGISYNEQFF
DNA: TGTGCCAGCAGTCCCGGGGGGATCTCCTACAATGAGCAGTTCTTC

size: .
V: TRBV6-5
J: TRBJ1-1
D: .
CDR3: CASSYSPTTTEAFF
DNA: TGTGCCAGCAGTTACTCGCCCACTACTACGGAAGCTTTCTTT

size: .
V: TRBV4-3
J: TRBJ1-1
D: TRBD1
CDR3: CASSQVPGGTEAFF
DNA: TGCGCCAGCAGCCAAGTCCCAGGGGGGACTGAAGCTTTCTTT

size: .
V: TRBV10-3
J: TRBJ1-1
D: TRBD1
CDR3: CAIRPATGANTEAFF
DNA: TGTGCCATCAGACCAGCGACAGGGGCCAACACTGAAGCTTTCTTT

size: .
V: TRBV21-1
J: TRBJ1-1
D: .
CDR3: CASSKVVRDRANHQDTEAFF
DNA: TGTGCCAGCAGCAAAGTAGTCCGGGACAGGGCAAACCATCAGGACACTGAAGCTTTCTTT

size: .
V: TRBV6-1
J: TRBJ2-2
D: .
CDR3: CASSEMAGVGGELFF
DNA: TGTGCCAGCAGTGAGATGGCCGGGGTCGGCGGGGAGCTGTTTTTT

size: .
V: TRBV5-1
J: TRBJ2-1
D: TRBD1
CDR3: CASSITGDEQFF
DNA: TGCGCCAGCAGCATCACAGGGGATGAGCAGTTCTTC

size: .
V: TRBV2
J: TRBJ2-7
D: .
CDR3: CASSVSSPDEQYF
DNA: TGTGCCAGCAGTGTTAGTTCGCCTGACGAGCAGTACTTC

size: .
V: TRBV19
J: TRBJ1-1
D: TRBD1
CDR3: CASSLPQGAAEAFF
DNA: TGTGCCAGTAGTCTCCCACAGGGGGCCGCTGAAGCTTTCTTT

size: .
V: TRBV2
J: TRBJ1-2
D: TRBD1
CDR3: CASREQPGTGLPGGYTF
DNA: TGTGCCAGCAGGGAACAGCCCGGGACAGGGCTCCCCGGTGGCTACACCTTC

size: .
V: TRBV5-6
J: TRBJ1-3
D: TRBD1
CDR3: CASSLTGAGNTIYF
DNA: TGTGCCAGCAGCTTGACAGGGGCAGGAAACACCATATATTTT

size: .
V: TRBV4-2
J: TRBJ1-5
D: .
CDR3: CASSQDSENQPQHF
DNA: TGTGCCAGCAGCCAAGACTCCGAGAATCAGCCCCAGCATTTT

size: .
V: TRBV4-1
J: TRBJ1-5
D: TRBD1
CDR3: CASSQEVGTAIDQPQHF
DNA: TGCGCCAGCAGCCAAGAGGTTGGGACAGCGATTGATCAGCCCCAGCATTTT

size: .
V: TRBV24-1
J: TRBJ2-3
D: .
CDR3: CATSERGAGTDTQYF
DNA: TGTGCCACCAGTGAACGGGGGGCGGGCACAGATACGCAGTATTTT

size: few
V: TRBV12-3/TRBV12-4
J: TRBJ2-3
D: .
CDR3: CASSIQPYTQYF
DNA: TGTGCCAGCAGTATACAACCATATACGCAGTATTTT

size: .
V: TRBV6-6
J: TRBJ2-7
D: .
CDR3: CASSQDSPYEQYF
DNA: TGTGCCAGCAGTCAGGACAGCCCCTACGAGCAGTACTTC

size: .
V: TRBV28
J: TRBJ1-1
D: .
CDR3: CASSPRGKGSTEAFF
DNA: TGTGCCAGCAGTCCCCGAGGCAAAGGGAGCACTGAAGCTTTCTTT

size: .
V: TRBV28
J: TRBJ2-5
D: TRBD2
CDR3: CASSSRTSGGPVETQYF
DNA: TGTGCCAGCAGTTCCCGGACTAGCGGGGGGCCCGTGGAGACCCAGTACTTC

size: once
V: TRBV7-8
J: TRBJ2-7
D: .
CDR3: CASSLRTVPSYEQYF
DNA: TGTGCCAGCAGCTTACGGACAGTGCCGTCCTACGAGCAGTACTTC

size: few
V: TRBV7-9
J: TRBJ2-7
D: TRBD1
CDR3: CASSPGQVSYEQYF
DNA: TGTGCCAGCAGCCCAGGACAGGTCTCCTACGAGCAGTACTTC

size: .
V: TRBV28
J: TRBJ2-7
D: TRBD1
CDR3: CASLVGQGVSYEQYF
DNA: TGTGCCAGCCTAGTGGGACAGGGGGTATCCTACGAGCAGTACTTC